These 3 T cell receptor beta chains share one sample of origin, sequenced in a study of blood T cell repertoires in COVID-19. The repertoire was sequenced with immunoSEQ multiplex PCR; TCRdb's copy has only in-frame clones and lacks some. The profile shows around 270,000 clones, around 87% of them singletons. The sequenced sample was peripheral blood. Receptors were obtained from a woman in her 50s with acute or convalescent COVID-19.

The chain has TRBV4-2 and TRBJ1-5, with D perhaps TRBD1 (5 bases). The V end was cut by 0 bases, the J end by 5 bases, with 11 bases between. CDR3 length: 15 amino acids. Looked up from germline, CDR1 is LGHNA and CDR2 is YNFKEQ. CDR3 residues: CASSQDQGRDQPQHF. The DNA for the CDR3 is TGTGCCAGCAGCCAAGATCAAGGCAGGGATCAGCCCCAGCATTTT.

CDR3 DNA sequence: TGTGCCAGCAGCCAAGATCCTTCCCAGGCGGGATTTGAAAAACTGTTTTTT. Translation: CASSQDPSQAGFEKLFF. This chain joins TRBV3-1 (or the pseudogene TRBV3-2) and TRBJ1-4; D call uncertain. The CDR3 spans 17 residues. Between the trimmed V and J ends, which lost 0 bases and 7 bases, there was a span of 18 bases. Germline CDR1 is LGHDT and CDR2 is YNNKEL (reference sequence).

The rearrangement links TRBV4-2 to TRBJ1-5; weak D call: TRBD1 (5 bases). Germline values: CDR1 LGHNA, CDR2 YNFKEQ. The V and J ends lost 0 bases and 0 bases respectively, with 15 bases between them. This CDR3 has 18 residues. CDR3 in DNA: TGTGCCAGCAGCCAAGATTGGACACAGGTCTATAGCAATCAGCCCCAGCATTTT. Translation: CASSQDWTQVYSNQPQHF.